This note documents a single T cell receptor (beta chain) sequence. Its matching antigen is unknown. Per germline, CDR1 SGHKS and CDR2 YYEKEE (reference sequence). Trimming pared 4 bases from V and 2 bases from J, leaving 21 bases between. This CDR3 is 17 amino acids long. Assay: immunoSEQ multiplex PCR; the TCRdb copy retains only in-frame clones and omits some. Among under 6,000 clones, 80% to 85% were seen once, and the ten largest hold around 37%. Samples were taken several times over chemoradiotherapy. The entry originates in a study of chemoradiotherapy in HPV16-positive cancers. Findings and limits, study-wide: Non-HPV-specific T cells did not expand in tumors during treatment, whereas candidate HPV-specific clones and E7-related motifs did. In HPV16-positive patients, HPV-responsive T-cell expansion tracked better recurrence-free survival.

The chain uses TRBV5-5 and TRBJ2-5; perhaps TRBD1 as D (6 bases). This material was collected from a patient who underwent chemoradiotherapy. The TCR sequence derives from a human donor with HPV-associated anogenital cancer. DNA of the CDR3: TGTGCCAGCAGCATGGAGAGAGTAGGACAGCATCAAGAGACCCAGTACTTC. Amino acid sequence: CASSMERVGQHQETQYF.